This TCR beta chain was documented in a study of cytomegalovirus exposure and HLA in healthy donors (dated by TCRdb to 2016 to 2017). Background for the entire study: In an earlier analysis of under 600 of the donors, 276 Gb of sequence data and 120 million or so unique TCR beta sequences from about 179 million T cells were reported. An early release that covered 500 to 800 HLA-typed donors contained around 330 gigabases of sequencing data and some 87 million unique TCR sequences. Of the approximately 400 genotyped donors, over 70% fell in the genetic ancestry cluster associated with self-reported Caucasian donors. The study aimed to test whether signatures of past pathogen exposure could be identified by cataloging public T cell receptors. The T cell repertoires of 666 subjects were profiled by immunosequencing and related to cytomegalovirus serostatus. In addition to the first cohort of several hundred subjects, a separate validation cohort of under 150 different subjects was used. The study combined high-throughput TCR immunosequencing, statistical association of individual TCRs with disease status, and machine learning to predict cytomegalovirus infection status. In a later analysis, previously published TCR beta repertoires from 666 donors were re-analyzed and high-resolution HLA genotyping was added so that TCR occurrence patterns could be studied. The later analysis used no new phenotypic data to find candidate immune exposures, relying instead on TCR beta sequences and their occurrence across donors. In an earlier analysis of about 590 of the donors, high-throughput TCR beta sequencing was used to judge whether each TCR beta V gene segment behaved as functional or pseudogenic. Alongside the repertoire data, information on donor age, sex, ethnicity and CMV serostatus was compiled. In a later genetic analysis, genome-wide SNP genotypes for about 60% of the 666 donors were used, and that subset was treated as a discovery cohort. Every repertoire in the discovery cohort had been generated on one and the same sequencing platform. Class I and class II HLA loci were covered by the typing at four-digit resolution. The number of donors typed differed by locus, with about 629-630 for A, B, C, DRB1 and DQB1, 522 for DQA1, about 610 for DPA1, and some 440 for DPB1. About five DR-DQ haplotypes were treated as single units for association and clustering because of strong linkage in the cohort. On average, roughly 240,000 unique TCR beta nucleotide sequences were sequenced per donor among a few hundred genotyped donors of the cohort, with roughly 18% of those sequences being non-productive.

The library came from the immunoSEQ multiplex PCR assay. For the multiplex PCR, a mixture combining 60 forward primers for TCR Vbeta segments and 13 reverse primers for TCR Jbeta segments was used. The CDR3 region of rearranged TCR beta genes was amplified from genomic DNA with a multiplex PCR assay. On the Illumina HiSeq System, the amplified TCR beta libraries were sequenced as 87-base-pair reads. The authors' pipeline ran thus. In a later analysis, approximately 74 million unique TCR beta chains were counted across the 690 or so repertoires, and approximately 11 million of these chains were shared by at least two donors. A nearest-neighbor algorithm error-corrected the raw reads and collapsed the reads into unique sequences, merging closely related sequences to remove PCR and sequencing errors. To assign V, D and J gene segments, CDR3 sequences were aligned to IMGT reference sequences. For a sequence to be retained, a match of at least six nucleotides to both a V gene segment and a J gene segment was required. Rearrangements were called productive when the CDR3 lacked stop codons and stayed in frame with V and J; all others were non-productive. Following IMGT convention, CDR3 was defined as the stretch from the second conserved V-encoded cysteine up to the conserved J-encoded phenylalanine. Sequences without an unambiguous match to a single V gene segment were excluded from the earlier analysis of approximately 600 of the donors. In an earlier analysis of approximately 500 of the donors, a V segment was called functional when productive rearrangements were above 56.7%, and segregating when the standard deviation between donors exceeded 5%. A statistical classification framework was built to diagnose cytomegalovirus status from the catalog of TCR beta chain sequences. In a later analysis, TCR nucleotide sequences were compared against IMGT/GENE-DB human TR gene sequences so that V and J genes could be assigned. In a later analysis, CDR3 sequences and most-parsimonious VDJ recombination scenarios were assigned using the TCRdist pipeline. In a later analysis, every TCR beta chain was defined by the combination of its CDR3 amino acid sequence and its V-gene family, and reads without a unique V-gene family were dropped. A later analysis removed 600 or so highly shared, low-generation-probability nucleotide sequences to deal with suspected cross-contamination and a sequencing artifact. A later analysis calculated a clonal expansion index for each public chain from normalized within-repertoire ranks of inferred template counts. In a later analysis, generation probabilities were computed with a VDJ recombination model fitted to out-of-frame rearrangements, and the resulting probabilities were checked against IGoR. Hypergeometric tests were used in a later analysis to score TCR-TCR, TCR-HLA and TCR-CMV co-occurrence, with a repertoire-size bias correction applied to the TCR pairs. In a later analysis, false discovery rates were estimated by permuting HLA or CMV assignments 20 times. In a later analysis, co-occurring TCRs were grouped with DBSCAN, and TCRdist sequence similarity was added when clustering was performed within HLA-allele-positive subsets. Repertoires with fewer than 30,000 or more than 120,000 public chains, plus five repertoires with anomalous nucleotide sharing, were excluded from co-occurrence clustering. Not all clones reach the TCRdb copy of this immuneACCESS table, which keeps in-frame sequences only. Checked studies attribute under half of the gap to unresolved V genes and leave the rest unexplained. That table furnishes V, J and clone size, whereas the DNA furnished D and trimming. The sample table shows nearly 200,000 clones, and about 90% are seen once. The biggest ten clones account for 1% to 1.5% of the sample.

Study-wide findings and limitations: The sequencing pipeline was judged likely to have produced a cluster of highly shared sequence variants as a technical artifact. It was suggested by the authors that the approach could potentially be generalized to other disease states and immunological phenotypes. A later genetic analysis reported fewer N-insertions in productive TCRs among donors in an Asian-associated ancestry cluster than the approximately 670-donor mean. In this cohort, only TCR beta chains were sequenced, and detectable features were limited by the absence of alpha or paired-chain data. Because the 87-base-pair reads could not distinguish some IMGT-functional V segments, including TRBV6-2 and TRBV6-3, those segments were excluded. Correlated functional status among segregating V segments might be attributable to linkage disequilibrium, but an unknown experimental factor could not be ruled out. The study gave a list of under 200 TCR beta chains associated with cytomegalovirus. The presence/absence analyses assumed that sequencing depth was roughly uniform across donors, and that assumption may not be true. V-gene and J-gene trimming of TCR beta chains was associated with a missense DCLRE1C variant in a later genetic analysis, and the association was replicated in an independent cohort. In an earlier analysis of some 540 of the donors, most TCR beta V segments appeared in productive rearrangements about 87% or about 30% of the time, broadly matching IMGT annotations. A further reported finding was that TCR beta sequences accurately predicted the HLA-A and HLA-B alleles for most subjects in the first cohort. The classifier was reported to diagnose cytomegalovirus status with high specificity and sensitivity in both the original cohort and the validation cohort. Strong co-occurrence of HLA alleles, especially DR and DQ, made assigning TCR associations to individual alleles difficult. Most CMV-associated TCR beta chains appeared to be HLA-restricted in a later analysis, and the HLA associations seemed to be driven largely by CMV exposure. A later analysis reported that several top co-occurrence clusters appeared linked to parvovirus B19, influenza, CMV and Epstein-Barr virus. CMV serostatus was the only immune exposure information available for the cohort. Because some donors lacked HLA typing at each locus, the association tests relied only on the typed subset. Most TCR sequences were seen in very few donors, while some public TCRs were found in many individuals. In a later analysis, the rate of TCR association differed among HLA loci, with DRB1 alleles having the most associated TCRs and HLA-C alleles having the fewest. A later analysis found that HLA-associated TCR beta chains were more clonally expanded and had lower generation probabilities than equally common non-associated chains. In vitro tests confirmed that three of the cytomegalovirus-associated TCR beta chains recognize cytomegalovirus antigens. Because counts were too low, approximately 15 rarely observed V segments, including chromosome 9 orphons, were excluded from the earlier analysis of a few hundred of the donors. A later analysis associated around 16,000 TCR beta sequences with specific HLA alleles at a false discovery rate of 0.05.

The cohort consisted of 650 to 850 healthy bone marrow donors. At the time of sampling, every cohort member was nominally healthy, though immune exposures that went unrecorded were likely present. The donor tested CMV seronegative and was one of the 352 seronegative cohort members. Every donor gave a peripheral blood sample, and the peripheral blood mononuclear cells from that sample were used for TCR beta sequencing. Genomic DNA extraction from the blood cell samples was performed with the Qiagen DNeasy Blood Extraction Kit. There are 15 amino acids in the CDR3, from cysteine to phenylalanine inclusive. The entry retains the CDR3 DNA only, 45 bases that are in frame from base 1. V has 2 bases trimmed and J has 8 bases trimmed; junction bases matching no gene number 9. Taken from the germline V gene, the CDR1 and CDR2 loops are SGHRS and YFSETQ. A remark on this clone: Its antigen has not been determined. Base qualities are missing; no much larger clone stands one base away.

The sequenced sample was PBMCs. The sequence was obtained from a man younger than 45 in good health and CMV-seronegative. In this chain, TRBV5-1 is recombined with TRBJ1-1, with 10 bases in between that match TRBD1. The nucleotide sequence is given as TGCGCCAGCAGCTTTTTCGAGACAGGGGGCTCGGAAGCTTTCTTT. Its product reads: CASSFFETGGSEAFF.